This T cell receptor (beta chain) was documented in a study of blood T cell repertoires in COVID-19. Whole-study context: From the United States, Italy and Spain came samples of acute and convalescent COVID-19. PBMCs, B-cell-depleted T cells, or T cells were the source of the cDNA or gDNA that made up the material.

As processed by the authors: Reference gene primer amplification gave nucleated cell count estimates. This table comes from immunoSEQ multiplex PCR, and its TCRdb copy is limited to in-frame clones, with some not included. Clone size and V and J calls were adopted from that table, with D and trimming inferred from the DNA. The sample has 80,000 to 95,000 clones, around 84% seen once. CDR3 length: 16 residues. The V end was cut by 1 base, the J end by 1 base, with 11 bases between. Germline-derived CDR1 and CDR2 are MGHRA and YSYEKL. The J gene is TRBJ1-5, the V gene TRBV4-1; tentative D call: TRBD1 (5 bases). The sequence derives from a man older than 75 with acute or convalescent COVID-19. The specimen was peripheral blood. Here the CDR3 DNA reads TGCGCCAGCAGCCAAGGTGGCAGGGTCAGCAATCAGCCCCAGCATTTT. It codes for CASSQGGRVSNQPQHF.